This is a list of T cell receptor beta chains from one sample in a study of radiotherapy plus CTLA-4 blockade in lung cancer. Profiling relied on immunoSEQ multiplex PCR, and the TCRdb table lists in-frame clones only, not all of them. The sample yields approximately 67,000 clones, around 81% seen once. Sequences were derived from peripheral blood, sampled from a patient treated with radiotherapy plus ipilimumab. These receptors came from a human donor with non-small cell lung cancer who had a partial response to radiotherapy plus ipilimumab. CDR3s include the opening cysteine and the closing phenylalanine or tryptophan. The D gene is left open where the match is weak. The size of a clone is reported for some rows only, either as once, few or many, or as a class for expanded clones.

d_call j_call v_call clone_size cdr3_aa cdr3_nt
TRBD1 TRBJ2-3 TRBV7-6 . CASSPIRGSTDTQYF TGTGCCAGCAGTCCGATCAGGGGGAGTACAGATACGCAGTATTTT
. TRBJ2-2 TRBV7-2 . CASSTRGAGGELFF TGTGCCAGCAGCACCCGGGGGGCCGGCGGGGAGCTGTTTTTT
. TRBJ2-2 TRBV7-8 . CASSLGREDTGELFF TGTGCCAGCAGCTTAGGCAGGGAGGACACCGGGGAGCTGTTTTTT
. TRBJ1-5 TRBV7-8 few CASSLARVRVFEGNQPQHF TGTGCCAGCAGCTTAGCGCGAGTCAGGGTATTTGAGGGCAATCAGCCCCAGCATTTT
TRBD1 TRBJ2-5 TRBV5-1 . CASSAGTGEETQYF TGCGCCAGCAGCGCCGGGACAGGCGAAGAGACCCAGTACTTC
. TRBJ1-2 TRBV11-2 . CASSLGGQYGYTF TGTGCCAGCAGCTTAGGCGGGCAGTATGGCTACACCTTC
. TRBJ2-2 TRBV7-3 . CASSPQGPGELFF TGTGCCAGCAGCCCACAGGGCCCCGGGGAGCTGTTTTTT
. TRBJ1-2 TRBV6-5 . CASSRGDYGYTF TGTGCCAGCAGTAGGGGTGACTATGGCTACACCTTC
TRBD2 TRBJ2-7 TRBV11-2 . CASSPVAGGEGEQYF TGTGCCAGCAGCCCCGTAGCGGGGGGCGAGGGAGAGCAGTACTTC
TRBD1 TRBJ1-5 TRBV7-8 once CASSLRDRGSNQPQHF TGTGCCAGCAGCTTAAGGGACAGGGGAAGCAATCAGCCCCAGCATTTT
. TRBJ2-7 TRBV28 medium-sized CASRTETPREERNEQYF TGTGCCAGCAGAACCGAAACCCCCAGGGAGGAGCGGAACGAGCAGTACTTC
TRBD1 TRBJ2-7 TRBV28 . CASSSGTGAYEQYF TGTGCCAGCAGCTCCGGGACAGGGGCCTACGAGCAGTACTTC
. TRBJ1-1 TRBV10-3 . CAISELSGLNTEAFF TGTGCCATCAGTGAGTTGTCAGGGTTGAACACTGAAGCTTTCTTT
. TRBJ2-1 TRBV19 . CASSGLRPSAGYNEQFF TGTGCCAGTAGTGGCTTGCGTCCCTCCGCGGGGTACAATGAGCAGTTCTTC
. TRBJ2-1 TRBV2 . CASGTGEQFF TGTGCCAGCGGGACTGGTGAGCAGTTCTTC
. TRBJ1-1 TRBV2 . CASSPGHLTNTEAFF TGTGCCAGCAGTCCGGGACACCTCACGAACACTGAAGCTTTCTTT
TRBD2 TRBJ2-1 TRBV5-1 few CASSRGTTDGEQFF TGCGCCAGCAGCCGCGGGACTACCGACGGTGAGCAGTTCTTC
. TRBJ1-1 TRBV6-1 . CATKLLNTEAFF TGTGCCACCAAACTTCTGAACACTGAAGCTTTCTTT
TRBD1 TRBJ1-1 TRBV27 once CASSPRGQLNTEAFF TGTGCCAGCAGTCCTAGGGGACAGTTGAACACTGAAGCTTTCTTT
. TRBJ1-3 TRBV28 . CASTLGGGAGGNTIYF TGTGCCAGCACCCTAGGAGGCGGGGCGGGTGGAAACACCATATATTTT
TRBD1 TRBJ1-1 TRBV30 . CAGRGGSMNTEAFF TGTGCCGGGCGAGGGGGCTCGATGAACACTGAAGCTTTCTTT
TRBD2 TRBJ2-1 TRBV11-2 . CASSFYSGTLNEQFF TGTGCCAGCAGCTTTTACAGCGGGACCCTCAATGAGCAGTTCTTC
TRBD1 TRBJ2-3 TRBV5-1 . CASSRGQGSTDTQYF TGCGCCAGCAGCAGGGGACAGGGGAGCACAGATACGCAGTATTTT
. TRBJ1-1 TRBV5-1 . CASRVDPPGFEAFF TGCGCCAGCAGGGTGGACCCGCCAGGGTTTGAAGCTTTCTTT
. TRBJ2-3 TRBV5-5 . CASRRSGGTVTDTQYF TGTGCCTCCAGACGATCCGGCGGGACGGTGACAGATACGCAGTATTTT
TRBD1 TRBJ1-5 TRBV30 few CAWSGDRDQPQHF TGTGCCTGGAGTGGGGACAGGGATCAGCCCCAGCATTTT
. TRBJ1-3 TRBV4-1 . CASSPTGTYGNTIYF TGCGCCAGCAGCCCTACCGGGACATATGGAAACACCATATATTTT
. TRBJ2-1 TRBV7-9 . CASSLALATTYNEQFF TGTGCCAGCAGCTTAGCTCTAGCGACAACCTACAATGAGCAGTTCTTC
. TRBJ2-1 TRBV10-3 few CAISGMADNEQFF TGTGCCATCAGTGGAATGGCGGACAATGAGCAGTTCTTC
TRBD2 TRBJ2-7 TRBV6-1 . CASSGTSGAYEQYF TGTGCCAGCAGCGGGACTAGCGGAGCCTACGAGCAGTACTTC
TRBD1 TRBJ2-6 TRBV5-1 once CASSLGGTGGSGANVLTF TGCGCCAGCAGCTTGGGCGGGACAGGGGGCTCTGGGGCCAACGTCCTGACTTTC
TRBD1 TRBJ1-1 TRBV6-5 . CASSYRGQGNTEAFF TGTGCCAGCAGTTACCGGGGACAGGGAAACACTGAAGCTTTCTTT
. TRBJ2-7 TRBV28 few CASNQGTYEQYF TGTGCCAGCAATCAGGGCACCTACGAGCAGTACTTC
TRBD2 TRBJ2-1 TRBV28 once CASSLSLTTAGAHNEQFF TGTGCCAGCAGTTTATCCTTGACTACTGCGGGAGCTCACAATGAGCAGTTCTTC
TRBD1 TRBJ1-4 TRBV5-4 . CASSGRTGANEKLFF TGTGCCAGCAGCGGACGGACAGGGGCTAATGAAAAACTGTTTTTT
TRBD1 TRBJ1-1 TRBV5-1 . CASSLVAGGRNTEAFF TGCGCCAGCAGCTTGGTGGCAGGGGGGAGGAACACTGAAGCTTTCTTT
. TRBJ2-7 TRBV6-1 . CASTRGYQSYEQYF TGTGCCAGCACCCGCGGTTACCAATCCTACGAGCAGTACTTC
. TRBJ2-1 TRBV27 . CASTFRVPSYNEQFF TGTGCCAGCACCTTCCGGGTTCCCTCCTACAATGAGCAGTTCTTC